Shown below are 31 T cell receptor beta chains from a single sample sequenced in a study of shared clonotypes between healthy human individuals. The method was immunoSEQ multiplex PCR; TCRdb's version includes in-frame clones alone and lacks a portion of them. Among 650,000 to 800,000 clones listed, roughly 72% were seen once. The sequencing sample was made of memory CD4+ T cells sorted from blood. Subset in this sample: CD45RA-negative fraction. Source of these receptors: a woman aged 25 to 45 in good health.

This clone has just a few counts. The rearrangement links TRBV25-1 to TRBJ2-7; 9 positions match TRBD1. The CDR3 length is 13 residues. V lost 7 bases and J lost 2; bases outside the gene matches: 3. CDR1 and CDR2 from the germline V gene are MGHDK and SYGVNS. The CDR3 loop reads CASMGQGAYEQYF. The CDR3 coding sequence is TGTGCCAGCATGGGACAGGGCGCCTACGAGCAGTACTTC.

The DNA of the CDR3 is TGTGCAAGTCGCTTATGGGGCGAGCAGTACTTC. It encodes CASRLWGEQYF. The chain employs TRBV12-2 and TRBJ2-7. TRBV12-2 is termed a pseudogene. This CDR3 region has 11 residues.

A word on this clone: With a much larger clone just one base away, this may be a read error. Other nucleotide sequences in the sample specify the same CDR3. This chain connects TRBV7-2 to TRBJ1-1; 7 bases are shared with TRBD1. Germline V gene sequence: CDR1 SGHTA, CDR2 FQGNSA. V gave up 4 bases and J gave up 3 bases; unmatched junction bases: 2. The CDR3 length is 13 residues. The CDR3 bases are TGTGCCAGCAGCTCTCAGGGGGACACTGAAGCTTTCTTT. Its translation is CASSSQGDTEAFF.

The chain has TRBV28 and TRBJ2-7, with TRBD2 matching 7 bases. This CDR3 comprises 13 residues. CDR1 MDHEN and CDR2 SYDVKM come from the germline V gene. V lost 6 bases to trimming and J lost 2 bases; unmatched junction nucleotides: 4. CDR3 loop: CASRASGAYEQYF. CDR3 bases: TGTGCCAGCAGGGCTAGCGGAGCCTACGAGCAGTACTTC.

CDR3 sequence: CASSSTLLGGGTDTQYF. The CDR3 DNA sequence: TGTGCCAGCAGCTCCACCTTGTTAGGTGGAGGCACAGATACGCAGTATTTT. The chain combines TRBV7-8 with TRBJ2-3; the D is unclear. V was pared by 4 bases and J by 1 base, with 18 bases between. The CDR3 covers 17 residues. CDR1 is SGHVS, CDR2 FQNEAQ, per germline.

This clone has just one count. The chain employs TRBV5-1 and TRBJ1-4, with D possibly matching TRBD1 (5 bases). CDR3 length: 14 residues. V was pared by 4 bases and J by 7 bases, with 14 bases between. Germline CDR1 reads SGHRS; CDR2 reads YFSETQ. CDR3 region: CASSGGDWGEKLFF. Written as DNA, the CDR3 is TGCGCCAGCAGCGGAGGGGATTGGGGTGAAAAACTGTTTTTT.

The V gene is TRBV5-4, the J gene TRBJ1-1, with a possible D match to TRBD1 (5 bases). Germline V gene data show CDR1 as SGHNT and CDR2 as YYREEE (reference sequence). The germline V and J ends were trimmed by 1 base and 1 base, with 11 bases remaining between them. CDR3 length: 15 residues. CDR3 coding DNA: TGTGCCAGCAGCTTGCGATTGACAGCGAACACTGAAGCTTTCTTT. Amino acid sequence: CASSLRLTANTEAFF.

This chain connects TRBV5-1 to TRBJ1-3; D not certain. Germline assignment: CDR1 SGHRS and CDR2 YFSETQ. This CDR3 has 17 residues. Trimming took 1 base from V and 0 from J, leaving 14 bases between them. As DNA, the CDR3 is TGCGCCAGCAGCTTGTCGGCCGCTGGATACTCTGGAAACACCATATATTTT. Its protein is CASSLSAAGYSGNTIYF.

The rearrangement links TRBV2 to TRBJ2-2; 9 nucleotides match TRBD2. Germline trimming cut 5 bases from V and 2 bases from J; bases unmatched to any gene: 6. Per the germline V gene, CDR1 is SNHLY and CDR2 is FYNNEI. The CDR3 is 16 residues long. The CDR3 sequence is CASSTQTSGNTGELFF. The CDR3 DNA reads TGTGCCAGCAGTACCCAGACTAGCGGTAACACCGGGGAGCTGTTTTTT.

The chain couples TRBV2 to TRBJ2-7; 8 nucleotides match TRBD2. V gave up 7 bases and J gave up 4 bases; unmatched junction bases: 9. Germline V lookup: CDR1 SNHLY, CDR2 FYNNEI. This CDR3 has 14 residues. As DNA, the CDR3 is TGTGCCAGCATGGGAGTAGCGGGATATTACGAGCAGTACTTC. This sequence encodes CASMGVAGYYEQYF.

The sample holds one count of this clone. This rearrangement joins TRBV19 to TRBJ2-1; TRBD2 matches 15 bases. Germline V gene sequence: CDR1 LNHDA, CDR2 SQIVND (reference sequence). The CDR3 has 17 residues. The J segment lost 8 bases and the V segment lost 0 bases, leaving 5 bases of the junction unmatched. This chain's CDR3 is CASSIDYRTSGRDEQFF. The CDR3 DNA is TGTGCCAGTAGTATAGATTATAGGACTAGCGGGAGGGATGAGCAGTTCTTC.

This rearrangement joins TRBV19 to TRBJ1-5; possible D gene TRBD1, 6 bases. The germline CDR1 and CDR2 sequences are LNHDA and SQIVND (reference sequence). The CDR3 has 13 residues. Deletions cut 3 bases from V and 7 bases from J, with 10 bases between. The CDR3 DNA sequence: TGTGCCAGTAGTATCAGGGGCCAGCAGCCCCAGCATTTT. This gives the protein CASSIRGQQPQHF.

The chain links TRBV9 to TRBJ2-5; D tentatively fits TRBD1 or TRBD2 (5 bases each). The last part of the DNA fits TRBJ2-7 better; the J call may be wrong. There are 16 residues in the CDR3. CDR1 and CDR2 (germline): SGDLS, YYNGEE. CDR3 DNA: TGTGCCAGCAGCGTAGTCCCCGGGGCCCCCTCCTACGAGCAGTACTTC. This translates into CASSVVPGAPSYEQYF.

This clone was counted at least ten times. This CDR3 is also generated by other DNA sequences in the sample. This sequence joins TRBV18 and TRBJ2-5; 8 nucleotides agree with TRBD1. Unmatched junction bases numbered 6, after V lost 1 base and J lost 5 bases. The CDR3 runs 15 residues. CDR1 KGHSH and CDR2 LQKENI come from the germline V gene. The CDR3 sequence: CASSPRQGAEETQYF. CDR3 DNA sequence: TGTGCCAGCTCACCACGGCAGGGGGCAGAGGAGACCCAGTACTTC.

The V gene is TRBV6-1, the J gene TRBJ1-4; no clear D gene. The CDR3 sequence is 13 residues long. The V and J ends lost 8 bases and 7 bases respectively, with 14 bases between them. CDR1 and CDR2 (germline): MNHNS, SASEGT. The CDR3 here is CASPAERGEKLFF. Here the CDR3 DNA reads TGTGCCAGCCCCGCTGAGCGCGGTGAAAAACTGTTTTTT.

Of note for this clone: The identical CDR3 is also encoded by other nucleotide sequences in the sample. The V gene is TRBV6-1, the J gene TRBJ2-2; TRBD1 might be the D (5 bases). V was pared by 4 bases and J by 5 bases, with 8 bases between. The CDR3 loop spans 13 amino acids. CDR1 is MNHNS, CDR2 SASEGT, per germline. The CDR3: CASSVQGTGELFF. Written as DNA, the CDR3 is TGTGCCAGCAGTGTTCAGGGAACCGGGGAGCTGTTTTTT.

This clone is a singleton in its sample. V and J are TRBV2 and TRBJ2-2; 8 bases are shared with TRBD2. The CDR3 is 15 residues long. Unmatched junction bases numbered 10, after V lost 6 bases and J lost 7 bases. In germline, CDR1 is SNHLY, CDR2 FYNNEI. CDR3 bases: TGTGCCAGCAGGATTCAAGCGGGAGTCCACGGGGAGCTGTTTTTT. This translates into CASRIQAGVHGELFF.

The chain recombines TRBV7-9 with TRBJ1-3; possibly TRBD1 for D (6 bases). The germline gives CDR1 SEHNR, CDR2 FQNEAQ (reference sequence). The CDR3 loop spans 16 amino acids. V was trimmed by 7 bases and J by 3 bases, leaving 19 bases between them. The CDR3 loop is CASTPFGGLGGNTIYF. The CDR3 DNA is TGTGCCAGCACCCCGTTCGGGGGGCTAGGTGGAAACACCATATATTTT.

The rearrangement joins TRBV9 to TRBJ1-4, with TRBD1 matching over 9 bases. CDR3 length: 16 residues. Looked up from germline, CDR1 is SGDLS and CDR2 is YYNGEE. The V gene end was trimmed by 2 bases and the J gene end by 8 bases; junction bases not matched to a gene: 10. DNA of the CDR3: TGTGCCAGCAGCGTTACGGGTGGACAGGGGACCGAAAAACTGTTTTTT. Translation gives CASSVTGGQGTEKLFF.

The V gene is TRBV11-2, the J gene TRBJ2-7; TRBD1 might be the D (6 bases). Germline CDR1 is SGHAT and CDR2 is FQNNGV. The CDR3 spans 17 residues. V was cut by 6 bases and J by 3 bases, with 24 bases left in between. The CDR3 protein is CASRRGGEGGNHYEQYF. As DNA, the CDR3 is TGTGCCAGCAGACGAGGGGGAGAAGGGGGAAACCACTACGAGCAGTACTTC. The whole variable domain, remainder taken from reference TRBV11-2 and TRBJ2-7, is EAGVAQSPRYKIIEKRQSVAFWCNPISGHATLYWYQQILGQGPKLLIQFQNNGVVDDSQLPKDRFSAERLKGVDSTLKIQPAKLEDSAVYLCASRRGGEGGNHYEQYFGPGTRLTVT.

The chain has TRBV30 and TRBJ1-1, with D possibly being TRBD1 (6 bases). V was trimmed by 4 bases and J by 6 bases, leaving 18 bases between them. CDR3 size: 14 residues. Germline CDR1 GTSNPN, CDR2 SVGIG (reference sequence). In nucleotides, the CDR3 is TGTGCCTGGACCCTTACAGGGTCCTCCTCTGAAGCTTTCTTT. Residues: CAWTLTGSSSEAFF.

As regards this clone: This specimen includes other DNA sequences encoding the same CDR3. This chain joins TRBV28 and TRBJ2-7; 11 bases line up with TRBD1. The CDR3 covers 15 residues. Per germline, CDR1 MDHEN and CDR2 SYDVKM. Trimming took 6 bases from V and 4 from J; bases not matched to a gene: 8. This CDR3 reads CASSPAGTGGYEQYF. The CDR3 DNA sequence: TGTGCCAGCAGCCCAGCGGGGACAGGGGGGTACGAGCAGTACTTC.

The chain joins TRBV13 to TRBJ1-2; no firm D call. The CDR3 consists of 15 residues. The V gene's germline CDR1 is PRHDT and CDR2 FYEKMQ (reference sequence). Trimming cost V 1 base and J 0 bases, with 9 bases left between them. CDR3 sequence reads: CASSLVGWANYGYTF. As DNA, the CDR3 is TGTGCCAGCAGCTTAGTAGGTTGGGCTAACTATGGCTACACCTTC.

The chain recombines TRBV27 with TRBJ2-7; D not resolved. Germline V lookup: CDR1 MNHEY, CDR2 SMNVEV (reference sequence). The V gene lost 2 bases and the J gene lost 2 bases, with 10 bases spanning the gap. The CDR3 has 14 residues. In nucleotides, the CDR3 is TGTGCCAGCAGTTTAGGAGCAGAACCCTACGAGCAGTACTTC. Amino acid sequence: CASSLGAEPYEQYF.

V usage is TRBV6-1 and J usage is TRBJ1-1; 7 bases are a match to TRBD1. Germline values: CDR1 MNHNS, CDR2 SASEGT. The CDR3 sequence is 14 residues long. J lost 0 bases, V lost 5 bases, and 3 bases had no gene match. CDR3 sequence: CASSLDRMNTEAFF. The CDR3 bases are TGTGCCAGCAGTTTGGACAGGATGAACACTGAAGCTTTCTTT.

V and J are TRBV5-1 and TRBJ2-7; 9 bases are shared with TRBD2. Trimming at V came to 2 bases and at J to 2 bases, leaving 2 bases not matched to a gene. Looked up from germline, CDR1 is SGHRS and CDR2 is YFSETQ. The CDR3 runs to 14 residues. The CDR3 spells CASSLPSGAYEQYF. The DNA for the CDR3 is TGCGCCAGCAGCTTACCTAGCGGGGCCTACGAGCAGTACTTC.

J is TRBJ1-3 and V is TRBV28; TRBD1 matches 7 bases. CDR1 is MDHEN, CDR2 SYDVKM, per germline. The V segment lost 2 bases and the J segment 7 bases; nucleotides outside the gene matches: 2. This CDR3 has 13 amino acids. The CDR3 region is CASSLPRGNTIYF. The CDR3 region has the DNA TGTGCCAGCAGTTTACCCAGGGGGAACACCATATATTTT.

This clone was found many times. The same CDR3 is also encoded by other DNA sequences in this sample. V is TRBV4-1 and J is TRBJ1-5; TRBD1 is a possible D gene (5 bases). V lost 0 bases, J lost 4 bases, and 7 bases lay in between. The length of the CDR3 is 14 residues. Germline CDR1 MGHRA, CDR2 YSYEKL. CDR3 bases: TGCGCCAGCAGCCAAGAAGAGGGGAATCAGCCCCAGCATTTT. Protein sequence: CASSQEEGNQPQHF.

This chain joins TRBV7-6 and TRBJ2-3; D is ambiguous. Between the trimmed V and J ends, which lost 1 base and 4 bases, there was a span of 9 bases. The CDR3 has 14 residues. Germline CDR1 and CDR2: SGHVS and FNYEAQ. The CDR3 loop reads CASSLGVDSDTQYF. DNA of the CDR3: TGTGCCAGCAGCTTAGGGGTTGATTCAGATACGCAGTATTTT.

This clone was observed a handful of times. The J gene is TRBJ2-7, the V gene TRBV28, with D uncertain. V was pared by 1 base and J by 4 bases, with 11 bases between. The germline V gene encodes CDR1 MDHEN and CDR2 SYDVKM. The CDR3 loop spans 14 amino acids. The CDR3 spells CASSLYTTPYEQYF. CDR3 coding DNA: TGTGCCAGCAGTTTATACACCACGCCGTACGAGCAGTACTTC.

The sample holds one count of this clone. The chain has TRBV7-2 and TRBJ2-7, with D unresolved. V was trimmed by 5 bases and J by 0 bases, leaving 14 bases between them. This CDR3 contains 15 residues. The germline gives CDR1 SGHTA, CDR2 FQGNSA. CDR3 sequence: CASSPPLGSSYEQYF. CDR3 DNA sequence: TGTGCCAGCAGCCCCCCACTGGGAAGCTCCTACGAGCAGTACTTC.